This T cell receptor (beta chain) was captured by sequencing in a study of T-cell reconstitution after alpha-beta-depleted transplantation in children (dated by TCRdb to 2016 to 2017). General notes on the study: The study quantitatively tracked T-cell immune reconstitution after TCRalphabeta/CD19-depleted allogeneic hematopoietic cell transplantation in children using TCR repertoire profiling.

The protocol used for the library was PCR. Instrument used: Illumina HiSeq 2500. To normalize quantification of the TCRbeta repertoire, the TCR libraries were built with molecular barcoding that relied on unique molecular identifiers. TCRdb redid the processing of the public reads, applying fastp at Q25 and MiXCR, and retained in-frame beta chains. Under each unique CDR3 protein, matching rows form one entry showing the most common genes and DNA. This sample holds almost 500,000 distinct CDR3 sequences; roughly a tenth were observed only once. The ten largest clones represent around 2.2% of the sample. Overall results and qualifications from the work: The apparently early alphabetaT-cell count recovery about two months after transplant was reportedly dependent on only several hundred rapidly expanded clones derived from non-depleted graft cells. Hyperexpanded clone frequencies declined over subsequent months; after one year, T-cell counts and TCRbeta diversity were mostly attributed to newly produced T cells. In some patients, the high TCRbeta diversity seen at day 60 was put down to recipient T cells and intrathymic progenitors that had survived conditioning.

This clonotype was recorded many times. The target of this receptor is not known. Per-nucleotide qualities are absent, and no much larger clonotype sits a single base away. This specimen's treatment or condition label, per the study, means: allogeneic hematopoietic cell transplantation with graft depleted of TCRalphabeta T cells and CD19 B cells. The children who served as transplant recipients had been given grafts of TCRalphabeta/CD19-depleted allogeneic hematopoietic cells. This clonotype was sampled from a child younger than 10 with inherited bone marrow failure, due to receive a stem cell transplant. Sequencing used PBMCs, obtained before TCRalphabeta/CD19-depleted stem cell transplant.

The CDR3 protein: CSARAGREGHRTQYF. The DNA reads as follows: TGCAGTGCTAGAGCGGGGCGGGAGGGCCATCGGACCCAGTACTTC. The rearrangement joined TRBV20-1 to TRBJ2-5, with 9 central nucleotides matching TRBD2. The CDR3 measures 15 amino acids from cysteine to phenylalanine. Left in the record is the CDR3 DNA by itself, 45 bases read in frame from the first base. The germline V gene (reference sequence) supplies CDR1 DFQATT and CDR2 SNEGSKA. Trimming leaves V shorter by 1 base and J shorter by 7 bases, with the junction holding 10 bases beyond the gene matches.